Listed below are T cell receptor beta chains from one sample, sequenced in a study of T cell repertoires in cytomegalovirus infection. No antigen has been identified for these receptors. TCRdb reprocessed the reads with MiXCR, giving one entry per CDR3 protein. The sample shows approximately 24,000 distinct CDR3 sequences, 22% of them seen only once. The source material was CD8+ T cells from cultured PBMCs, sampled from culture after CMV antigen stimulation. These receptors were taken from a human donor in good health (CMV status not recorded). Some clones in this sample may be carry-over from other donors' samples. The CDR3 runs from the conserved cysteine through the conserved F or W. The D gene is left open where the match is weak.

V gene,D gene,CDR3 protein
TRBV11-3,-,CASSLGGFAEQYF
TRBV12-5,-,CASGLVGTVQETQYF
TRBV7-2,TRBD1,CASSFRDSALDTEAFF
TRBV7-2,TRBD2,CASSLELLAGETQYF
TRBV6-2/TRBV6-3,TRBD2,CASTQPGLAASTDTQYF
TRBV7-7,-,CASSPRAAAETQYF
TRBV5-4,-,CASSLRGLNTEAFF
TRBV6-5,-,CASSYLAALPGSPLHF
TRBV29-1,-,CSVEGVNTEAFF
TRBV6-6,TRBD1,CASSEGQGAGVEKLFF
TRBV12-5,-,CASGLGSTAGGRAFF
TRBV7-2,TRBD1,CASSLAGTGSYNEQFF
TRBV6-1,TRBD1,CASSEGIGTEYNEQFF
TRBV4-2,TRBD1,CASSQGEGGESSYEQYF
TRBV19,-,CASSIDQVNTEAFF
TRBV12-3/TRBV12-4,-,CASNPSLDPYGYTF
TRBV7-6,TRBD2,CASSAELAGGYEQYF
TRBV5-4,-,CASSLDYHWNTEAFF
TRBV12-3/TRBV12-4,-,CASSLGLAAEQYF
TRBV5-4,-,CASTLAGDNSKNIQYF
TRBV6-5,TRBD1,CASSSSSLDRGLYGYTF
TRBV6-1,-,CASSERVEAFF